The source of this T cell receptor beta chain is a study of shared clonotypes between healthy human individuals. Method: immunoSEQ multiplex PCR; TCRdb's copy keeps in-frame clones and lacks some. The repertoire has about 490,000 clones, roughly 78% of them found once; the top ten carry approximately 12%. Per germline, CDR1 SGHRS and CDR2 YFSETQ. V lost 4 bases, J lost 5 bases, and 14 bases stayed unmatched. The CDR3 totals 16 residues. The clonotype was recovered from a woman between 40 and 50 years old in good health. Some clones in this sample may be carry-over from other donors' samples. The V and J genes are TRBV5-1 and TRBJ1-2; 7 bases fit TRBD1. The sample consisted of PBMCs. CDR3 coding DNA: TGCGCCAGCAGCCGGGCCGGGACAGAGATTCGTTATGGCTACACCTTC. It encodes CASSRAGTEIRYGYTF.